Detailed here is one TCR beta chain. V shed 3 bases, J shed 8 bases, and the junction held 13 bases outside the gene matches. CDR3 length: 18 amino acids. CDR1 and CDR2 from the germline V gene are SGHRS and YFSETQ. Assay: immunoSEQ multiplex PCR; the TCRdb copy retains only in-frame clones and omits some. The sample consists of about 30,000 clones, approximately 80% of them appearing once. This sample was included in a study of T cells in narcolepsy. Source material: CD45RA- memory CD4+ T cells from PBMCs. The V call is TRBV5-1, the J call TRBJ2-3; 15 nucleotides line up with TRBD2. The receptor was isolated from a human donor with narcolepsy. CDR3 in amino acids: CASSSPTRSGLAGGTQYF. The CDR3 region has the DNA TGCGCCAGCAGCTCCCCGACCAGATCGGGACTAGCGGGAGGTACGCAGTATTTT.